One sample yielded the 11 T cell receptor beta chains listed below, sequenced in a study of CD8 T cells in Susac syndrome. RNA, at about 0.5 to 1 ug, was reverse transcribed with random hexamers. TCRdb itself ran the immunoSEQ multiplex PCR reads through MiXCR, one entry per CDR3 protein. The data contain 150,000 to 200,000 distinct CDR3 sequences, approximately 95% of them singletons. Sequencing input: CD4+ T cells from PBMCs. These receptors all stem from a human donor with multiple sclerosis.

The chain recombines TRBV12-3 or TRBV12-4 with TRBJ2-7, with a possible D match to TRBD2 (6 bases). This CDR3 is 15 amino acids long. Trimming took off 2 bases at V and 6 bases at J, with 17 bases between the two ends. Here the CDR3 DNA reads TGTGCCAGCAGTTTAAGACGACTCCTCGGGGGCGAGCAGTACTTC. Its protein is CASSLRRLLGGEQYF.

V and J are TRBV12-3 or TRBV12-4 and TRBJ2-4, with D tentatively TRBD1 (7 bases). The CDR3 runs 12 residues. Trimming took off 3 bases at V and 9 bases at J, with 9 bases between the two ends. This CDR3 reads CASSFQGGIQYF. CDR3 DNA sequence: TGTGCCAGCAGTTTCCAGGGGGGCATTCAGTACTTC.

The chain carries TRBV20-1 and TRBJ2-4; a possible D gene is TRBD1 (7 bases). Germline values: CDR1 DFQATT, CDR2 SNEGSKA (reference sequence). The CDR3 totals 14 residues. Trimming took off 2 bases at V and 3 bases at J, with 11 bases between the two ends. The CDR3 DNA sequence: TGCAGTGCTAGAAGGCAGGGGGGCAAAAACATTCAGTACTTC. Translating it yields CSARRQGGKNIQYF.

The CDR3 coding sequence is TGCAGCGGGGGGGAAACAGGGGACACCGGGGAGCTGTTTTTT. It specifies CSGGETGDTGELFF. The chain links TRBV29-1 to TRBJ2-2, with D perhaps matching TRBD1 (7 bases). The CDR3 is 14 amino acids. Germline V gene lookup returns CDR1 SQVTM and CDR2 ANQGSEA. Between the trimmed V and J ends, which lost 7 bases and 3 bases, there was a span of 15 bases.

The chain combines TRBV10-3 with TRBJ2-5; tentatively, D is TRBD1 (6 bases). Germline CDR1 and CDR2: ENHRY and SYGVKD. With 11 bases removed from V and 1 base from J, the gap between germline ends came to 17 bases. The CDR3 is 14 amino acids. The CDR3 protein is CAATGTLGQETQYF. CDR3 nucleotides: TGTGCCGCGACCGGGACATTGGGCCAAGAGACCCAGTACTTC.

CDR3 nucleotide sequence: TGTGCCAGCAGCCCTAACAGCTACGAGCAGTACTTC. Translation: CASSPNSYEQYF. The chain recombines TRBV12-3 or TRBV12-4 with TRBJ2-7, with no clear D. With 6 bases removed from V and 3 bases from J, the gap between germline ends came to 9 bases. The CDR3 runs to 12 residues.

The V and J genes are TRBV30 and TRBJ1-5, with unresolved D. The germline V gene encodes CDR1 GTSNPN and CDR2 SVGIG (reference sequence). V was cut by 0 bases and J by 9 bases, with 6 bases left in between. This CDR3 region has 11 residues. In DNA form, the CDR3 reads TGTGCCTGGAGTGTAACGGGGCCCCAGCATTTT. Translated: CAWSVTGPQHF.

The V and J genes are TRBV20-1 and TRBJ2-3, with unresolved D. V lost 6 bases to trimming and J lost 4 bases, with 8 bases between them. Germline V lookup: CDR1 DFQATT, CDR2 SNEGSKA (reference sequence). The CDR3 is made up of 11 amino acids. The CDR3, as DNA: TGCAGTGCCCCGCTACCAGATACGCAGTATTTT. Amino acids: CSAPLPDTQYF.

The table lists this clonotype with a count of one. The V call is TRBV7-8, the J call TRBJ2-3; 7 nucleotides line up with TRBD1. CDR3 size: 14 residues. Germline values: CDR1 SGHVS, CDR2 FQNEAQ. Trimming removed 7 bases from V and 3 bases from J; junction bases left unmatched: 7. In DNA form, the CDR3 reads TGTGCCAGCATCCGACAGGGAGATACAGATACGCAGTATTTT. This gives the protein CASIRQGDTDTQYF.

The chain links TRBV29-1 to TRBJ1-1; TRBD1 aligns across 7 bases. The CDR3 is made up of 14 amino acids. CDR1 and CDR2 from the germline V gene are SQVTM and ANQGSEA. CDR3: CGGQAKRLNTEAFF. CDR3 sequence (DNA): TGCGGAGGACAGGCTAAGCGTCTCAACACTGAAGCTTTCTTT.

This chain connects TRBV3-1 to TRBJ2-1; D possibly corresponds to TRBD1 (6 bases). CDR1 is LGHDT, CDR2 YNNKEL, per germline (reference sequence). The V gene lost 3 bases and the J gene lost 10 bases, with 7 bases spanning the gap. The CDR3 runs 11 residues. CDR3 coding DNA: TGTGCCAGCAGCCATGGGGGCGAGCAGTTCTTC. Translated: CASSHGGEQFF.